The present T cell receptor (beta chain) was sequenced within a study of blood T cells in healthy people across ages. Combining a sample-barcoded 5' primer with a J-beta primer mix, a second PCR ran for about 7 to 11 cycles. TCRdb used MiXCR to reprocess the 5' RACE reads, holding one entry per CDR3 protein. The table includes under 1,000,000 distinct CDR3 sequences, more than 35% detected once. The origin of this receptor is a man older than 75 in good health. Sequencing used blood.

The CDR3 DNA reads as TGTGCCAGCAGCGCAGGACAGGGTAATGATGAGCAGTTCTTC. This sequence encodes CASSAGQGNDEQFF. This sequence joins TRBV5-5 and TRBJ2-1; 8 bases are a match to TRBD1. This CDR3 is 14 amino acids long. The junction had 8 bases not matched to a gene; V was cut back by 4 bases and J by 8 bases. CDR1 and CDR2 (germline): SGHKS, YYEKEE (reference sequence).